What follows describes a single TCR beta chain. Sequencing used immunoSEQ multiplex PCR; TCRdb keeps in-frame clones, though not all of them. The table records 70,000 or so clones, over 85% of them present only once. Germline loops: CDR1 LNHNV, CDR2 YYDKDF (reference sequence). The CDR3 runs 14 residues. Trimming left V 7 bases short and J 0 bases short, with 10 bases between. This entry is derived from a study of control samples from healthy donors and cancer patients. Material for sequencing was PBMCs. This TCR came from a man aged 60-69 years with lung cancer. The V gene is TRBV15, the J gene TRBJ1-3; D is unresolved. The CDR3 coding sequence is TGTGCCACCAAAGAGGCGTCCTCTGGAAACACCATATATTTT. This gives the protein CATKEASSGNTIYF. The complete variable domain, with remaining parts taken from reference TRBV15 and TRBJ1-3, reads DAMVIQNPRYQVTQFGKPVTLSCSQTLNHNVMYWYQQKSSQAPKLLFHYYDKDFNNEADTPDNFQSRRPNTSFCFLDIRSPGLGDTAMYLCATKEASSGNTIYFGEGSWLTVV.